Following are 15 T cell receptor beta chains from one sample sequenced in a study of CD8 T cells in Susac syndrome. After extraction with the RNeasy kit, about 0.5 to 1 ug of the RNA was reverse transcribed using random hexamers. TCRdb re-called the immunoSEQ multiplex PCR reads through MiXCR, storing one row per CDR3 protein. Of around 150,000 distinct CDR3 sequences listed, around 95% are singletons. Material: CD4+ T cells from PBMCs. The receptors were sampled from a human donor with Susac syndrome.

V gene TRBV6-5 combines with J gene TRBJ1-1; TRBD1 aligns across 10 bases. The trim removed 4 bases at V and 3 bases at J, leaving 5 bases unmatched. This CDR3 has 15 amino acids. Germline V gives CDR1 MNHEY, CDR2 SVGAGI. The CDR3 DNA reads TGTGCCAGCAGTTTGACAGGGGGCTACGACACTGAAGCTTTCTTT. Protein product: CASSLTGGYDTEAFF.

The V and J genes are TRBV5-1 and TRBJ2-1; D remains ambiguous. Germline CDR1 is SGHRS and CDR2 is YFSETQ. The CDR3 spans 13 residues. Deletions cut 4 bases from V and 6 bases from J, with 11 bases between. The CDR3 loop is CASSVSGVNEQFF. CDR3 DNA sequence: TGCGCCAGCAGCGTATCTGGGGTCAATGAGCAGTTCTTC.

The chain combines TRBV4-1 with TRBJ2-7; D ambiguous. CDR1 and CDR2 from the germline V gene are MGHRA and YSYEKL. V gave up 0 bases and J gave up 1 base, with 4 bases separating them. This CDR3 contains 13 residues. CDR3 DNA sequence: TGCGCCAGCAGCCAAGAAGGTTCCTACGAGCAGTACTTC. Translating it yields CASSQEGSYEQYF.

This clonotype was seen only a few times. This chain links TRBV5-6 with TRBJ2-2; D uncertain. Germline V gene lookup returns CDR1 SGHDT and CDR2 YYEEEE. This CDR3 has 12 amino acids. Trimming left V 4 bases short and J 4 bases short, with 5 bases between. This CDR3 reads CASSLSTGELFF. The DNA for the CDR3 is TGTGCCAGCAGCCTCAGCACCGGGGAGCTGTTTTTT.

This clonotype was seen a single time. This chain connects TRBV2 to TRBJ2-3; D might be TRBD1 (6 bases). CDR1 is SNHLY and CDR2 is FYNNEI in the germline V gene. V dropped 8 bases and J dropped 3 bases, with 24 bases sitting between them. The CDR3 is made up of 17 amino acids. The CDR3 DNA is TGTGCCAGCCTCAAGCGGACCAACCAGGGGTCGACAGATACGCAGTATTTT. This encodes CASLKRTNQGSTDTQYF.

V and J are TRBV20-1 and TRBJ2-3; D is perhaps TRBD1 or TRBD2 (6 bases each). The V end lost 6 bases, the J end lost 0 bases, and 19 bases lay between the germline ends. Germline V gives CDR1 DFQATT, CDR2 SNEGSKA (reference sequence). The CDR3 sequence is 16 residues long. This CDR3 reads CSASIGGFGSTDTQYF. The DNA for the CDR3 is TGCAGTGCATCCATAGGGGGGTTCGGGAGCACAGATACGCAGTATTTT.

The rearrangement uses TRBV6-5 and TRBJ2-1, with 7 positions matching TRBD2. Germline values: CDR1 MNHEY, CDR2 SVGAGI. The junction had 6 bases not matched to a gene; V was cut back by 6 bases and J by 4 bases. CDR3 size: 14 residues. The CDR3 region has the DNA TGTGCCAGCAGGGGCGGGGGAGGATACAATGAGCAGTTCTTC. As protein: CASRGGGGYNEQFF.

CDR3 amino acids: CSVAGIRKGPTNEKLFF. CDR3 coding DNA: TGCAGCGTCGCAGGGATTAGGAAAGGGCCAACTAATGAAAAACTGTTTTTT. This rearrangement joins TRBV29-1 to TRBJ1-4, with D maybe TRBD1 (5 bases). Trimming left V 6 bases short and J 0 bases short, with 20 bases between. From germline, CDR1 is SQVTM and CDR2 ANQGSEA. The CDR3 has 17 amino acids.

This chain links TRBV29-1 with TRBJ2-7; 10 bases match TRBD1. There are 15 residues in the CDR3. Germline V CDR1 and CDR2: SQVTM, ANQGSEA. V gave up 2 bases and J gave up 3 bases; unmatched junction bases: 7. DNA for the CDR3: TGCAGCGTTGAAATGGGACAGGGGCTGATCTACGAGCAGTACTTC. It translates to CSVEMGQGLIYEQYF.

This chain links TRBV11-1 with TRBJ1-1; D is possibly TRBD1 (5 bases). V lost 7 bases and J 0 bases, leaving 18 bases between the germline ends. This CDR3 contains 16 residues. Looked up from germline, CDR1 is SGHAT and CDR2 is FQDESV (reference sequence). The DNA of the CDR3 is TGTGCCAGCACGGGCCTCCGAGGGGTCATGAACACTGAAGCTTTCTTT. Translating gives CASTGLRGVMNTEAFF.

J is TRBJ2-3 and V is TRBV10-3; no clear D gene. Looked up from germline, CDR1 is ENHRY and CDR2 is SYGVKD. The CDR3 loop spans 14 amino acids. The V end was cut by 4 bases, the J end by 4 bases, with 12 bases between. The CDR3 protein is CAISVAHGSDTQYF. In nucleotides, the CDR3 is TGTGCCATCAGTGTTGCCCACGGCTCAGATACGCAGTATTTT.

This clonotype was recorded only once. The chain joins TRBV18 to TRBJ2-7, with 9 bases identical to TRBD1. This CDR3 spans 14 amino acids. V shed 3 bases, J shed 5 bases, and the junction held 5 bases outside the gene matches. Germline CDR1 KGHSH, CDR2 LQKENI. DNA of the CDR3: TGTGCCAGCTCACCGAACACAGGGGGCAACGAGCAGTACTTC. Protein: CASSPNTGGNEQYF.

This sequence joins TRBV23-1 and TRBJ1-4, with D possibly TRBD1 on 5 matching bases. TRBV23-1 is an open reading frame whose function is uncertain. This CDR3 comprises 14 residues. Trimming stripped 0 bases from V and 14 bases from J, with 16 bases between. The CDR3 protein is CASSQSVSQGRLFF. The CDR3 DNA reads as TGCGCCAGCAGTCAATCTGTAAGCCAGGGAAGGCTGTTTTTT.

The genes are TRBV15 and TRBJ1-1, with D possibly matching TRBD1 (5 bases). CDR1 LNHNV and CDR2 YYDKDF come from the germline V gene (reference sequence). The CDR3 is made up of 14 amino acids. Trimming pared 4 bases from V and 1 base from J, leaving 10 bases between. For the CDR3, the DNA is TGTGCCACCAGCACCGGGACGGCGAACACTGAAGCTTTCTTT. As protein: CATSTGTANTEAFF.

The rearrangement joins TRBV25-1 to TRBJ1-2; 7 bases agree with TRBD1. Germline trimming cut 6 bases from V and 4 bases from J; bases unmatched to any gene: 8. Germline loops: CDR1 MGHDK, CDR2 SYGVNS. This CDR3 comprises 14 residues. CDR3 in DNA: TGTGCCAGCAGGGGGGGGACAGATATCTATGGCTACACCTTC. The encoded protein is CASRGGTDIYGYTF.